Listed below are T cell receptor beta chains from one sample, sequenced in a study of cytotoxic CD8 clonotypes in ibrutinib-treated CLL. Sequencing was performed with immunoSEQ multiplex PCR; in TCRdb, only in-frame clones are kept and a portion is missing. This sample has approximately 22,000 clones; over 65% occur once, and the top ten carry about a quarter. Here the sequenced sample was PBMCs, taken before ibrutinib treatment. These receptors all come from a human donor with chronic lymphocytic leukemia. CDR3s include the opening cysteine and the closing phenylalanine or tryptophan.

>13|TRBJ2-3|TRBV7-2
CASSSPGEDTQYF
>15|TRBJ1-5|TRBV21-1
CASPSPGASNQPQHF
>14|TRBJ2-1|TRBV2
CASREQGPTNEQFF
>13|TRBJ1-5|TRBV27
CASSLGLFQPQHF
>13|TRBJ1-5|TRBV2
CASSGDSNQPQHF
>18|TRBJ2-3|TRBV7-2
CASSLDETSETSTDTQYF
>11|TRBJ2-2|TRBV30
CAWTRYGELFF
>13|TRBJ2-1|TRBV15
CATSRDPAGEQFF
>16|TRBJ2-6|TRBV28
CASSLSVSVGANVLTF
>15|TRBJ2-1|TRBV2
CASSPARGDYNEQFF
>14|TRBJ1-2|TRBV18
CASSRDGTARGYTF
>14|TRBJ2-3|TRBV5-5
CASSLNSGTDTQYF
>15|TRBJ2-7|TRBV7-6
CASSLGDSRPYEQYF
>13|TRBJ1-5|TRBV7-2
CASSPDRGQPQHF
>16|TRBJ2-3|TRBV19
CASSIPAGVSTDTQYF
>16|TRBJ2-1|TRBV27
CASSLSNPVVGAEQFF
>14|TRBJ2-7|TRBV5-6
CASNGAGGLYEQYF
>15|TRBJ2-1|TRBV18
CASSPGTSGRTEQFF
>12|TRBJ2-1|TRBV7-3
CASSLPGSSKFF
>15|TRBJ2-7|TRBV30
CAWSVRTSGIYEQYF
>17|TRBJ2-1|TRBV5-1
CASSWGGPLAGKNEQFF
>14|TRBJ2-7|TRBV9
CASSLGTPGYEQYF
>10|TRBJ1-5|TRBV27
CASPNQPQHF
>12|TRBJ1-3|TRBV5-1
CATKGSGNTIYF
>20|TRBJ2-1|TRBV4-2
CASSQEGRGVTSGRADEQFF
>15|TRBJ1-1|TRBV7-3
CASSLTATANTEAFF
>14|TRBJ2-1|TRBV19
CASSPGQQYNEQFF
>14|TRBJ2-7|TRBV6-1
CASTQTSGSYEQYF
>11|TRBJ1-2|TRBV30
CAYAGNYGYTF
>16|TRBJ2-2|TRBV10-3
CAISETGVGNTGELFF